The clone carrying this T cell receptor beta chain was seen ten or more times. Its antigen is still unknown. Every sequencing run produced over 190 million TCR-beta sequences, and the sequences from any one run covered 15-18 subjects. TCRdb reprocessed the 5' RACE reads via MiXCR and lists one record per CDR3 protein. The sample gives 15,000 or so distinct CDR3 sequences, around 13% of which show up once; about two fifths is in the top ten. From germline, CDR1 is SEHNR and CDR2 FQNEAQ (reference sequence). V was shortened by 6 bases and J by 4 bases, with 8 bases between the two germline ends. The CDR3 totals 12 residues. This sample was included in a study of neurological immune-mediated disorders. Whole-study findings and limits: No CDR3 amino acid sequences recurred among expanded clones across subjects, suggesting private repertoires in all groups.

The chain combines TRBV7-9 with TRBJ2-3; D remains ambiguous. The origin of this receptor is a female donor with HTLV-1-associated myelopathy (HAM/TSP). The sequenced sample was CD8+ T cells from blood. CDR3 bases: TGTGCCAGCAGTTTAAGGCCAGATACGCAGTATTTT. This translates into CASSLRPDTQYF.